Following are 11 T cell receptor beta chains from one sample sequenced in a study of blood T cell repertoires in COVID-19 (dated by TCRdb to 2018 to 2021). The method behind the library was the immunoSEQ multiplex PCR assay. The immuneACCESS repertoire file appears here via TCRdb, limited to in-frame rearrangements. These files lack a portion of the clones; in checked studies, under half of the deficit traces to unresolved V genes, and the cause of the others is not known. The sample profile shows roughly 54,000 clones; just over 85% of them were found once. The leading ten clones occupy around 27% of the sample. The sequencing input was peripheral blood. The source is a human donor in a cohort sampled during active COVID-19.

This chain links TRBV19 with TRBJ1-4; D ambiguous. Germline V gene sequence: CDR1 LNHDA, CDR2 SQIVND (reference sequence). V lost 11 bases, J lost 8 bases, and 15 bases lay in between. The CDR3 totals 12 residues. The CDR3: CAAANNVEKLFF. The CDR3 DNA reads TGTGCCGCGGCTAACAATGTGGAAAAACTGTTTTTT.

This chain joins TRBV28 and TRBJ1-2, with D unclear. Per germline, CDR1 MDHEN and CDR2 SYDVKM. Trimming cost V 2 bases and J 3 bases, with 25 bases left between them. CDR3 length: 19 amino acids. CDR3 protein: CASSLSPPPYMGRDYGYTF. The CDR3 region has the DNA TGTGCCAGCAGTTTAAGCCCCCCTCCTTACATGGGGAGGGACTATGGCTACACCTTC.

V and J are TRBV18 and TRBJ2-3, with unresolved D. From germline, CDR1 is KGHSH and CDR2 LQKENI. Trimming took 2 bases from V and 2 from J, leaving 11 bases between them. There are 15 residues in the CDR3. CDR3 bases: TGTGCCAGCTCACCAACAGAAATAGTCACAGATACGCAGTATTTT. Its translation is CASSPTEIVTDTQYF.

V is TRBV5-1 and J is TRBJ2-7; 12 bases are shared with TRBD2. The CDR3 has 16 residues. Trimming at V came to 3 bases and at J to 5 bases, leaving 9 bases not matched to a gene. The germline V gene has CDR1 SGHRS and CDR2 YFSETQ. The CDR3 region has the DNA TGCGCCAGCAGCTACAAAGGACTAGCGGGAATGCACGAGCAGTACTTC. The encoded protein is CASSYKGLAGMHEQYF.

The chain carries TRBV5-1 and TRBJ2-3, with TRBD2 matching over 7 bases. Germline V gives CDR1 SGHRS, CDR2 YFSETQ. The CDR3 length is 15 residues. Trimming cost V 4 bases and J 0 bases; bases outside gene matches: 5. The CDR3 region has the DNA TGCGCCAGCAGCCCCGCTAGCGGAAGCACAGATACGCAGTATTTT. This codes for CASSPASGSTDTQYF.

J is TRBJ1-2 and V is TRBV6-5; 7 bases align to TRBD1. This CDR3 is built from 14 residues. V was pared by 6 bases and J by 4 bases, with 8 bases of the junction left unmatched. Germline V lookup: CDR1 MNHEY, CDR2 SVGAGI. The CDR3 DNA sequence: TGTGCCAGCAGCCCCAGGGGACAGCTCTATGGCTACACCTTC. Protein product: CASSPRGQLYGYTF.

The chain employs TRBV5-1 and TRBJ2-5; TRBD1 agrees at 11 bases. Germline loops: CDR1 SGHRS, CDR2 YFSETQ. The CDR3 sequence is 15 residues long. V lost 2 bases, J lost 4 bases, and 4 bases stayed unmatched. This chain's CDR3 is CASSFRDRGTETQYF. The DNA of the CDR3 is TGCGCCAGCAGCTTCCGGGACAGGGGGACAGAGACCCAGTACTTC.

A few counts support this clone. The V and J genes are TRBV29-1 and TRBJ2-5, with 15 bases identical to TRBD2. This CDR3 is built from 17 residues. V trimming: 7 bases; J trimming: 3 bases; junction bases outside the gene matches: 12. CDR1 and CDR2 (germline): SQVTM, ANQGSEA. CDR3 in amino acids: CSARGTSGRLSKETQYF. The CDR3, as DNA: TGCAGCGCCCGCGGGACTAGCGGGAGGCTTTCCAAAGAGACCCAGTACTTC.

The V gene is TRBV10-1, the J gene TRBJ2-2; the match to TRBD1 covers 11 bases. J gave up 5 bases and V 6 bases, and 2 bases lay outside the gene matches. Looked up from germline, CDR1 is WNHNN and CDR2 is SYGVQD (reference sequence). This CDR3 region has 14 residues. This CDR3 is CASRGQGGTGELFF. The CDR3 bases are TGCGCCAGCAGGGGACAGGGGGGAACCGGGGAGCTGTTTTTT.

The chain is built from TRBV28 and TRBJ1-3; weak D call: TRBD1 (5 bases). Deletions cut 6 bases from V and 0 bases from J, with 12 bases between. This CDR3 spans 15 amino acids. Germline CDR1 and CDR2: MDHEN and SYDVKM. The CDR3 nucleotides are TGTGCCAGCAGACAAAAGACAGTCTCTGGAAACACCATATATTTT. This sequence encodes CASRQKTVSGNTIYF.

This chain joins TRBV6-5 and TRBJ2-7; TRBD1 aligns across 7 bases. Per germline, CDR1 MNHEY and CDR2 SVGAGI. The V gene end was trimmed by 11 bases and the J gene end by 1 base; junction bases not matched to a gene: 8. The CDR3 contains 13 residues. The CDR3 loop reads CAGQQGSSYEQYF. The CDR3 nucleotides are TGTGCCGGCCAACAGGGGTCATCCTACGAGCAGTACTTC.